Each of the 27 T cell receptor beta chains below was sequenced from the same sample in a study of T cell repertoires in cytomegalovirus infection (dated by TCRdb to between 2018 and 2020). The treatment or condition label, as the study defines it: in vitro stimulation with specific CMV peptide epitopes to enrich CMV-specific T cells. Sequencing was performed on an Illumina HiSeq 1500. TCRdb took the public reads, trimmed them with fastp at Q25, ran MiXCR for clone calling and kept in-frame beta chains. Here each entry gathers all rows of one CDR3 protein and keeps the most common genes and DNA. The sample table lists under 200,000 distinct CDR3 sequences, less than 25% of them with a count of one. The biggest ten clones account for roughly 25% of the sample. No antigens are known for them. The source was CD8+ T cells from cultured PBMCs, collected from culture after CMV antigen stimulation. The origin of the receptors is a human donor in good health (CMV status not recorded). Some clones in this sample may be carry-over from other donors' samples.

The chain combines TRBV19 with TRBJ1-2; D not resolved. Germline loops: CDR1 LNHDA, CDR2 SQIVND (reference sequence). This CDR3 has 13 amino acids. Deletions cut 5 bases from V and 8 bases from J, with 15 bases between. CDR3 coding DNA: TGTGCCAGTAGTCCCCGCCTAGGTGAAGGCTACACCTTC. Translated, it gives CASSPRLGEGYTF. The whole variable domain, remainder taken from reference TRBV19 and TRBJ1-2, is DGGITQSPKYLFRKEGQNVTLSCEQNLNHDAMYWYRQDPGQGLRLIYYSQIVNDFQKGDIAEGYSVSREKKESFPLTVTSAQKNPTAFYLCASSPRLGEGYTFGSGTRLTVV.

The rearrangement joins TRBV12-3 or TRBV12-4 to TRBJ1-6, with D tentatively TRBD1 (5 bases). Trimming cost V 4 bases and J 7 bases, with 5 bases left between them. This CDR3 comprises 12 residues. The CDR3 nucleotides are TGTGCCAGCAGTTACAGGAATTCACCCCTCCACTTT. Translation gives CASSYRNSPLHF.

J is TRBJ1-2 and V is TRBV20-1; 8 bases align to TRBD1. CDR3 size: 15 residues. Germline CDR1 is DFQATT and CDR2 is SNEGSKA (reference sequence). V shed 5 bases, J shed 4 bases, and the junction held 12 bases outside the gene matches. The CDR3 nucleotides read TGCAGTGCTGGGACAGGCGTTGATGGGCGCTATGGCTACACCTTC. This encodes CSAGTGVDGRYGYTF.

The rearrangement links TRBV7-7 to TRBJ2-2; tentatively, D is TRBD1 or TRBD2 (5 bases each). This CDR3 comprises 17 residues. Germline lookup yields CDR1 SSHAT and CDR2 FNYEAQ (reference sequence). The V and J ends lost 6 bases and 8 bases respectively, with 25 bases between them. CDR3 loop: CASRPRRDGIDSGELFF. CDR3 nucleotides: TGTGCCAGCAGACCCCGCCGGGACGGAATAGATTCAGGGGAGCTGTTTTTT.

There are a few counts of this clonotype. The chain couples TRBV7-9 to TRBJ2-5; D is possibly TRBD1 (5 bases). V was shortened by 7 bases and J by 0 bases, with 15 bases between the two germline ends. This CDR3 contains 15 residues. Germline V gene lookup returns CDR1 SEHNR and CDR2 FQNEAQ (reference sequence). In nucleotides, the CDR3 is TGTGCCAGCAACTCTGCCCAGGGAAACCAAGAGACCCAGTACTTC. Encoded protein: CASNSAQGNQETQYF.

This clonotype was recorded a few times. This chain links TRBV12-3 or TRBV12-4 with TRBJ1-1; D remains ambiguous. This CDR3 is built from 14 residues. V lost 3 bases to trimming and J lost 0 bases, with 8 bases between them. Here the CDR3 reads CASSLEGMNTEAFF. CDR3 bases: TGTGCCAGCAGTTTGGAGGGTATGAACACTGAAGCTTTCTTT.

This clonotype has only a few counts. CDR3 sequence: CASSFRDGASDTQYF. In DNA, the CDR3 is TGTGCCAGCAGCTTCCGGGACGGGGCGTCTGATACGCAGTATTTT. This chain connects TRBV7-2 to TRBJ2-3, with D tentatively TRBD1 or TRBD2 (5 bases each). Trimming took off 3 bases at V and 6 bases at J, with 16 bases between the two ends. CDR1 and CDR2 from the germline V gene are SGHTA and FQGNSA. The CDR3 extends over 15 amino acids.

V is TRBV2 and J is TRBJ1-6, with D hard to call. Germline V gene data show CDR1 as SNHLY and CDR2 as FYNNEI. The CDR3 is 17 residues long. The V end lost 0 bases, the J end lost 0 bases, and 9 bases lay between the germline ends. The CDR3 DNA is TGTGCCAGCAGTGAAGCGGGCAGGAGCTCCTATAATTCACCCCTCCACTTT. Translated, it gives CASSEAGRSSYNSPLHF.

There are a few counts of this clonotype. The chain combines TRBV6-2 or TRBV6-3 with TRBJ2-5, with D perhaps matching TRBD2 (7 bases). Germline V CDR1 and CDR2: MNHEY, SVGEGT. Between the trimmed V and J ends, which lost 8 bases and 2 bases, there was a span of 18 bases. The length of the CDR3 is 15 residues. The CDR3 spells CASCLPGGRQETQYF. The CDR3 bases are TGTGCCAGCTGCCTGCCCGGGGGGCGGCAAGAGACCCAGTACTTC.

This sequence joins TRBV6-2 or TRBV6-3 and TRBJ2-1; D could derive from TRBD1 or TRBD2 (5 bases each). Germline lookup yields CDR1 MNHEY and CDR2 SVGEGT. CDR3 length: 17 amino acids. V shed 7 bases and J shed 3 bases, with 22 bases lying between them. The CDR3 protein is CASTYRDPPFVYNEQFF. CDR3 coding DNA: TGTGCCAGCACCTACCGGGACCCTCCGTTTGTCTACAATGAGCAGTTCTTC.

CDR3 amino acids: CASSPSINEQFF. The DNA of the CDR3 is TGTGCCAGCAGTCCGTCTATCAATGAGCAGTTCTTC. V usage is TRBV6-2 or TRBV6-3 and J usage is TRBJ2-1; D not certain. V was clipped by 5 bases and J by 6 bases, with 8 bases between them. From germline, CDR1 is MNHEY and CDR2 SVGEGT. The CDR3 totals 12 residues.

The table lists this clonotype with many counts. V gene TRBV7-8 combines with J gene TRBJ1-5; D call uncertain. Germline CDR1 is SGHVS and CDR2 is FQNEAQ. The CDR3 is 17 amino acids. The V end was cut by 2 bases, the J end by 0 bases, with 14 bases between. CDR3: CASSLFFGEYSNQPQHF. CDR3 nucleotides: TGTGCCAGCAGCTTATTTTTTGGGGAATATAGCAATCAGCCCCAGCATTTT.

The V gene is TRBV11-2, the J gene TRBJ2-7; the D is unclear. The CDR3 extends over 18 amino acids. Germline V gives CDR1 SGHAT, CDR2 FQNNGV. V shed 5 bases and J shed 1 base, with 24 bases lying between them. CDR3 protein: CASSETNLLLADSYEQYF. The CDR3 DNA is TGTGCCAGCAGCGAAACCAACCTCCTCCTGGCAGATTCCTACGAGCAGTACTTC.

In its sample, this clonotype was seen a few times. This chain links TRBV7-2 with TRBJ2-1, with 14 bases aligning to TRBD2. This CDR3 is built from 17 residues. The ends lost 5 bases at V and 1 base at J; junction bases unmatched: 4. Germline V gene data show CDR1 as SGHTA and CDR2 as FQGNSA. DNA for the CDR3: TGTGCCAGCAGCCCCGGACTAGCGGGGGGATCCTACAATGAGCAGTTCTTC. As protein: CASSPGLAGGSYNEQFF. Supplemented by reference TRBV7-2 and TRBJ2-1, the full variable domain reads GAGVSQSPSNKVTEKGKDVELRCDPISGHTALYWYRQSLGQGLEFLIYFQGNSAPDKSGLPSDRFSAERTGGSVSTLTIQRTQQEDSAVYLCASSPGLAGGSYNEQFFGPGTRLTVL.

This clonotype was found a few times. J is TRBJ1-6 and V is TRBV7-8; D might be TRBD1 (6 bases). Looked up from germline, CDR1 is SGHVS and CDR2 is FQNEAQ. The CDR3 consists of 16 residues. V was shortened by 1 base and J by 0 bases, with 7 bases between the two germline ends. The CDR3 nucleotides are TGTGCCAGCAGCTTAGAGGGGGGCTCCTATAATTCACCCCTCCACTTT. It encodes CASSLEGGSYNSPLHF.

This clonotype was recorded a few times. The CDR3 sequence: CASSQPEGGFMNTEAFF. The CDR3 nucleotides are TGTGCCAGCAGCCAACCCGAGGGGGGGTTCATGAACACTGAAGCTTTCTTT. The J gene is TRBJ1-1, the V gene TRBV14; TRBD1 might be the D (6 bases). Germline V gives CDR1 SGHDN, CDR2 FVKESK. Between the trimmed V and J ends, which lost 2 bases and 0 bases, there was a span of 16 bases. The CDR3 covers 17 residues.

In its sample, this clonotype was seen a few times. The CDR3 nucleotides are TGTGCCAGCAGCTCCCTCGGAGATCAGCCCCAGCATTTT. It is translated as CASSSLGDQPQHF. The chain links TRBV12-3 or TRBV12-4 to TRBJ1-5, with D uncertain. Trimming cost V 6 bases and J 5 bases, with 11 bases left between them. This CDR3 contains 13 residues.

The V gene is TRBV12-3 or TRBV12-4, the J gene TRBJ1-5; 7 nucleotides line up with TRBD1. The trim removed 7 bases at V and 4 bases at J, leaving 4 bases unmatched. The CDR3 spans 13 residues. DNA for the CDR3: TGTGCCAGCACCGCACAGGGGAATCAGCCCCAGCATTTT. Amino acids: CASTAQGNQPQHF.

This chain links TRBV6-5 with TRBJ1-5, with D possibly being TRBD1 (6 bases). CDR1 is MNHEY, CDR2 SVGAGI, per germline. This CDR3 is built from 17 residues. The V end lost 6 bases, the J end lost 3 bases, and 21 bases lay between the germline ends. CDR3: CASSLTGTGYDNQPQHF. The DNA of the CDR3 is TGTGCCAGCAGCCTCACAGGGACGGGGTACGACAATCAGCCCCAGCATTTT.

The rearrangement links TRBV25-1 to TRBJ1-2; 11 nucleotides agree with TRBD1. The CDR3 is 16 amino acids. CDR1 is MGHDK, CDR2 SYGVNS, per germline. J was trimmed by 4 bases and V by 4 bases; bases with no gene match: 8. Here the CDR3 DNA reads TGTGCCAGCAGTGTAAAAGGGACAGGGGGATTCTATGGCTACACCTTC. Encoded protein: CASSVKGTGGFYGYTF.

The V and J genes are TRBV5-1 and TRBJ2-7; no clear D. Trimming left V 5 bases short and J 0 bases short, with 12 bases between. The CDR3 runs 14 residues. CDR1 is SGHRS, CDR2 YFSETQ, per germline. In DNA, the CDR3 is TGCGCCAGCAGGGACGCCACGAGCTCCTACGAGCAGTACTTC. The encoded protein is CASRDATSSYEQYF.

The J gene is TRBJ1-2, the V gene TRBV12-3 or TRBV12-4, with 8 bases that match TRBD1. The length of the CDR3 is 12 residues. J was trimmed by 8 bases and V by 3 bases; bases with no gene match: 2. Written as DNA, the CDR3 is TGTGCCAGCAGTTTGACAGGGGCCGGCTACACCTTC. It encodes CASSLTGAGYTF.

This clonotype was counted a few times. V is TRBV4-1 and J is TRBJ2-1; 8 positions match TRBD1. The V segment lost 3 bases and the J segment 3 bases; nucleotides outside the gene matches: 22. The CDR3 covers 21 residues. Germline V gives CDR1 MGHRA, CDR2 YSYEKL. The CDR3 nucleotides are TGCGCCAGCAGCCAGACCTCGGGCGGGACAGGTAGAGGGGGGTTCTACAATGAGCAGTTCTTC. It codes for CASSQTSGGTGRGGFYNEQFF.

This clonotype was counted once. Here the CDR3 omits its conserved ending phenylalanine or tryptophan, so a read error is the likely source. The J gene is TRBJ2-2, the V gene TRBV23-1; no reliable D call. TRBV23-1 counts as an open reading frame of uncertain function. This CDR3 contains 17 residues. Trimming took 2 bases from V and 7 from J, leaving 20 bases between them. The chain's CDR3 is CASSQPLDVRYGGELFL. The CDR3 DNA reads TGCGCCAGCAGTCAACCCTTGGACGTCCGATATGGCGGGGAGCTGTTTTTA.

The chain recombines TRBV7-2 with TRBJ2-5, with D perhaps assigned TRBD1 or TRBD2 (5 bases each). Trimming cost V 2 bases and J 1 base, with 11 bases left between them. Germline V gene data show CDR1 as SGHTA and CDR2 as FQGNSA. The CDR3 runs 15 residues. CDR3: CASSLNAGTQETQYF. The CDR3 DNA follows: TGTGCCAGCAGCTTAAACGCCGGGACCCAAGAGACCCAGTACTTC.

This clonotype was observed a few times. The rearrangement joins TRBV9 to TRBJ1-2; 7 nucleotides align to TRBD1. The CDR3 is 18 amino acids. V was clipped by 4 bases and J by 4 bases; unmatched bases: 19. Germline V gene lookup returns CDR1 SGDLS and CDR2 YYNGEE. CDR3 DNA sequence: TGTGCCAGCAGCCTCACCAATTCTCCGGGACAGAGTCTCTATGGCTACACCTTC. This sequence encodes CASSLTNSPGQSLYGYTF.

This clonotype was counted between two and nine times. At one of its ends the junction is not consistent with the germline gene, which may arise from a read error. V usage is TRBV6-2 or TRBV6-3 and J usage is TRBJ2-1, with 7 bases aligning to TRBD2. The length of the CDR3 is 13 residues. The V gene's germline CDR1 is MNHEY and CDR2 SVGEGT. The CDR3 sequence: CASSYLPKRGRIF. In nucleotides, the CDR3 is TGTGCCAGCAGTTACCTCCCCAAGCGGGGTAGAATCTTC.